This T cell receptor (beta chain) was profiled in a study of CD8 T cells in ankylosing spondylitis. Findings of the study overall: It appeared that ankylosing spondylitis blood was characterized by a TCR beta motif of under ten highly homologous variants.

This clonotype was detected ten times or more. Its cognate antigen is unknown. TCRdb reprocessed the 5' RACE reads with MiXCR, giving one entry per CDR3 protein. The sample records 250,000 to 350,000 distinct CDR3 sequences, roughly 8% being singletons. The junction had 9 bases not matched to a gene; V was cut back by 8 bases and J by 2 bases. The V gene's germline CDR1 is MDHEN and CDR2 SYDVKM. The CDR3 sequence is 14 residues long. The receptor was isolated from a male donor with ankylosing spondylitis. J is TRBJ2-7 and V is TRBV28, with 7 bases that match TRBD2. Source material: blood, either unsorted or a sorted T cell fraction (not recorded which). The CDR3 DNA reads as TGTGCCAGCCGAGTTGCCGGGACTACCTACGAGCAGTACTTC. Translation gives CASRVAGTTYEQYF. Full variable domain (remainder filled in from reference TRBV28 and TRBJ2-7): DVKVTQSSRYLVKRTGEKVFLECVQDMDHENMFWYRQDPGLGLRLIYFSYDVKMKEKGDIPEGYSVSREKKERFSLILESASTNQTSMYLCASRVAGTTYEQYFGPGTRLTVT.